This is a list of T cell receptor beta chains from one sample in a study of shared T cell receptors in the human thymus. Assay used: immunoSEQ multiplex PCR; TCRdb lists only in-frame clones, some missing. The sample lists almost 550,000 clones; 70% to 80% were seen once. This sample was also put to use in a study of human thymus T cells.

The sequenced material came from thymocytes. Receptors originate from a boy under two years old with a congenital heart defect. The CDR3 runs from the conserved cysteine through the conserved F or W. The D gene is left open where the match is weak. Not every row has a clone size; where given, it reads once, few, many or a size class.

cdr3_aa: CASSEWTRSSNTGELFF; cdr3_nt: TGTGCCAGCAGTGAATGGACTAGAAGTTCGAACACCGGGGAGCTGTTTTTT; d_call: TRBD2; v_call: TRBV2; clone_size: -; j_call: TRBJ2-2
cdr3_aa: CASSRLAGISYEQYF; cdr3_nt: TGTGCCAGCAGCCGGTTAGCGGGTATCTCCTACGAGCAGTACTTC; d_call: TRBD2; v_call: TRBV6-5; clone_size: -; j_call: TRBJ2-7
cdr3_aa: CASMGRERYEQYF; cdr3_nt: TGTGCCAGCATGGGGCGGGAGAGGTACGAGCAGTACTTC; d_call: TRBD2; v_call: TRBV25-1; clone_size: -; j_call: TRBJ2-7
cdr3_aa: CASSLTLRGLVSYEQYF; cdr3_nt: TGTGCCAGCAGTTTAACCCTCCGGGGACTAGTGTCCTACGAGCAGTACTTC; d_call: TRBD2; v_call: TRBV28; clone_size: -; j_call: TRBJ2-7
cdr3_aa: CASSYGGTEAFF; cdr3_nt: TGTGCCAGCAGTTACGGGGGGACTGAAGCTTTCTTT; d_call: -; v_call: TRBV6-5; clone_size: -; j_call: TRBJ1-1
cdr3_aa: CASSSSSCHGEKLFF; cdr3_nt: TGTGCCAGCAGCTCCTCCTCTTGTCACGGGGAAAAACTGTTTTTT; d_call: -; v_call: TRBV5-6; clone_size: -; j_call: TRBJ1-4
cdr3_aa: CASRGGREGNYGYTF; cdr3_nt: TGTGCCAGCAGAGGGGGTAGGGAGGGGAACTATGGCTACACCTTC; d_call: -; v_call: TRBV9; clone_size: -; j_call: TRBJ1-2
cdr3_aa: CASSGGGAGLDGYTF; cdr3_nt: TGTGCCAGCAGCGGCGGGGGGGCGGGCTTGGATGGCTACACCTTC; d_call: -; v_call: TRBV5-4; clone_size: -; j_call: TRBJ1-2
cdr3_aa: CASSQGTSLEQYF; cdr3_nt: TGTGCCAGCAGTCAGGGGACATCCCTCGAGCAGTACTTC; d_call: -; v_call: TRBV14; clone_size: few; j_call: TRBJ2-7
cdr3_aa: CATSNGEVWDEKLFF; cdr3_nt: TGTGCCACCAGTAACGGGGAAGTGTGGGATGAAAAACTGTTTTTT; d_call: -; v_call: TRBV15; clone_size: once; j_call: TRBJ1-4
cdr3_aa: CASSPYGTSGRRNEQFF; cdr3_nt: TGCGCCAGCAGCCCCTATGGGACTAGCGGGAGACGGAATGAGCAGTTCTTC; d_call: TRBD2; v_call: TRBV4-1; clone_size: -; j_call: TRBJ2-1
cdr3_aa: CASSIPGRAGETQYF; cdr3_nt: TGTGCCAGCAGTATTCCCGGCAGGGCCGGGGAGACCCAGTACTTC; d_call: -; v_call: TRBV28; clone_size: -; j_call: TRBJ2-5
cdr3_aa: CAISAFQGGASGANVLTF; cdr3_nt: TGTGCCATCAGTGCCTTCCAGGGCGGCGCCTCTGGGGCCAACGTCCTGACTTTC; d_call: -; v_call: TRBV10-3; clone_size: -; j_call: TRBJ2-6
cdr3_aa: CATSRDLAGDYEQYF; cdr3_nt: TGTGCCACCAGCAGAGATCTAGCGGGGGACTACGAGCAGTACTTC; d_call: TRBD2; v_call: TRBV15; clone_size: -; j_call: TRBJ2-7
cdr3_aa: CSVMGLATTYEQYF; cdr3_nt: TGCAGCGTGATGGGACTAGCGACAACCTACGAGCAGTACTTC; d_call: TRBD2; v_call: TRBV29-1; clone_size: -; j_call: TRBJ2-7
cdr3_aa: CASSYRSTNEKLFF; cdr3_nt: TGTGCCAGCAGTTATAGATCAACTAATGAAAAACTGTTTTTT; d_call: -; v_call: TRBV6-5; clone_size: once; j_call: TRBJ1-4